The 32 T cell receptor beta chains listed next were all sequenced from one sample in a study of blood T cell repertoires in COVID-19. Data came from immunoSEQ multiplex PCR; TCRdb stores just in-frame clones and leaves some out. The sample shows about 410,000 clones, roughly 85% of them seen only once. Specimen: peripheral blood. These TCRs come from a woman in her twenties or thirties with active or convalescent COVID-19.

V gene TRBV18 combines with J gene TRBJ2-7; possible D gene TRBD1, 6 bases. Deletions cut 1 base from V and 0 bases from J, with 10 bases between. The germline V gene encodes CDR1 KGHSH and CDR2 LQKENI. The CDR3 sequence is 15 residues long. The CDR3 DNA follows: TGTGCCAGCTCACCACGGGACATATCCTCCTACGAGCAGTACTTC. It is translated as CASSPRDISSYEQYF.

V and J are TRBV3-1 (or the pseudogene TRBV3-2) and TRBJ1-1; D is possibly TRBD1 (6 bases). Germline V gene data show CDR1 as LGHDT and CDR2 as YNNKEL (reference sequence). The V gene lost 6 bases and the J gene lost 1 base, with 9 bases spanning the gap. The CDR3 loop spans 13 amino acids. CDR3 in amino acids: CASRAQGNTEAFF. CDR3 nucleotides: TGTGCCAGCAGGGCACAGGGGAACACTGAAGCTTTCTTT.

The genes are TRBV4-2 and TRBJ1-1; possibly TRBD1 for D (5 bases). The CDR3 has 15 amino acids. Germline V lookup: CDR1 LGHNA, CDR2 YNFKEQ. V was clipped by 1 base and J by 5 bases, with 14 bases between them. The CDR3 sequence: CASSQAQGARTEAFF. The CDR3 DNA reads TGTGCCAGCAGCCAAGCCCAAGGGGCTCGGACTGAAGCTTTCTTT.

V is TRBV6-7 and J is TRBJ1-3, with a weak D call TRBD1 (6 bases). TRBV6-7 counts as an open reading frame of uncertain function. The germline V and J ends were trimmed by 0 bases and 1 base, with 7 bases remaining between them. The length of the CDR3 is 15 residues. CDR3 residues: CASSYSTGSGNTIYF. CDR3 in DNA: TGTGCCAGCAGTTACTCGACAGGTTCTGGAAACACCATATATTTT.

V gene TRBV6-5 combines with J gene TRBJ1-2; possibly TRBD1 for D (5 bases). V was pared by 6 bases and J by 0 bases, with 14 bases between. Germline V lookup: CDR1 MNHEY, CDR2 SVGAGI. The CDR3 sequence is 15 residues long. CDR3 nucleotides: TGTGCCAGCAGCGGTACAGGATATGCTAACTATGGCTACACCTTC. It is translated as CASSGTGYANYGYTF.

The rearrangement uses TRBV14 and TRBJ2-5, with D possibly TRBD1 on 7 matching bases. The germline V gene encodes CDR1 SGHDN and CDR2 FVKESK. The CDR3 contains 15 residues. V gave up 4 bases and J gave up 5 bases, with 17 bases separating them. CDR3 nucleotides: TGTGCCAGCAGCCCCCCAGGGGGGTTCCGGGAGACCCAGTACTTC. Its translation is CASSPPGGFRETQYF. The variable domain in full, with the rest retrieved from reference TRBV14 and TRBJ2-5, is EAGVTQFPSHSVIEKGQTVTLRCDPISGHDNLYWYRRVMGKEIKFLLHFVKESKQDESGMPNNRFLAERTGGTYSTLKVQPAELEDSGVYFCASSPPGGFRETQYFGPGTRLLVL.

The V call is TRBV28, the J call TRBJ1-5, with TRBD1 matching 7 bases. V lost 7 bases to trimming and J lost 7 bases; unmatched junction nucleotides: 13. CDR1 is MDHEN and CDR2 is SYDVKM in the germline V gene. The CDR3 runs 15 residues. CDR3 protein: CASTLARQGRQPQHF. The DNA for the CDR3 is TGTGCCAGCACCCTGGCGAGACAGGGTAGACAGCCCCAGCATTTT.

This chain connects TRBV3-1 (or the pseudogene TRBV3-2) to TRBJ1-4; 7 bases align to TRBD1. The CDR3 is 14 amino acids. Germline V CDR1 and CDR2: LGHDT, YNNKEL (reference sequence). Trimming cost V 6 bases and J 4 bases; bases outside gene matches: 5. CDR3 residues: CASRRQGGNEKLFF. As DNA, the CDR3 is TGTGCCAGCAGGAGACAGGGCGGTAATGAAAAACTGTTTTTT.

The V gene is TRBV6-5, the J gene TRBJ1-1, with no clear D. The germline V gene has CDR1 MNHEY and CDR2 SVGAGI. This CDR3 is 14 amino acids long. Deletions cut 3 bases from V and 9 bases from J, with 17 bases between. CDR3 coding DNA: TGTGCCAGCAGTTATAAGGGAGGCCTGACAAAAGCTTTCTTT. It specifies CASSYKGGLTKAFF.

The rearrangement joins TRBV5-1 to TRBJ2-7; D is unresolved. Germline values: CDR1 SGHRS, CDR2 YFSETQ. Trimming pared 7 bases from V and 1 base from J, leaving 12 bases between. This CDR3 region has 13 residues. The CDR3 DNA reads TGCGCCAGCTCAGGTGTATGGTCCTACGAGCAGTACTTC. Amino acids: CASSGVWSYEQYF. Variable domain in full (rest from reference TRBV5-1 and TRBJ2-7): KAGVTQTPRYLIKTRGQQVTLSCSPISGHRSVSWYQQTPGQGLQFLFEYFSETQRNKGNFPGRFSGRQFSNSRSEMNVSTLELGDSALYLCASSGVWSYEQYFGPGTRLTVT.

The CDR3 nucleotides read TGTGCCACCAGCTCAACCGGGACAGGGTATGAAAAACTGTTTTTT. Translation gives CATSSTGTGYEKLFF. The V gene is TRBV15, the J gene TRBJ1-4; 9 nucleotides match TRBD1. This CDR3 is built from 15 residues. J lost 6 bases, V lost 5 bases, and 7 bases had no gene match. Germline CDR1 and CDR2: LNHNV and YYDKDF (reference sequence).

V is TRBV2 and J is TRBJ1-5, with D tentatively TRBD1 (6 bases). The germline gives CDR1 SNHLY, CDR2 FYNNEI. There are 13 residues in the CDR3. V gave up 5 bases and J gave up 4 bases, with 9 bases separating them. CDR3 loop: CASSRGTNQPQHF. CDR3 coding DNA: TGTGCCAGCAGTAGGGGGACAAATCAGCCCCAGCATTTT.

This sequence joins TRBV5-4 and TRBJ2-2; maybe TRBD1 (5 bases). This CDR3 spans 14 amino acids. Trimming stripped 5 bases from V and 7 bases from J, with 15 bases between. The germline gives CDR1 SGHNT, CDR2 YYREEE (reference sequence). The DNA for the CDR3 is TGTGCCAGCAGGCCTGGGGCCCTCGGCGGGGAGCTGTTTTTT. It is translated as CASRPGALGGELFF.

The chain has TRBV11-2 and TRBJ2-1; 7 nucleotides align to TRBD1. The CDR3 has 16 amino acids. Germline trimming cut 5 bases from V and 3 bases from J; bases unmatched to any gene: 10. Germline V gene sequence: CDR1 SGHAT, CDR2 FQNNGV. This CDR3 is CASSIPRQGLYNEQFF. In nucleotides, the CDR3 is TGTGCCAGCAGCATACCTCGACAGGGTCTCTACAATGAGCAGTTCTTC. Combining the CDR3 with reference TRBV11-2 and TRBJ2-1 gives the whole variable domain EAGVAQSPRYKIIEKRQSVAFWCNPISGHATLYWYQQILGQGPKLLIQFQNNGVVDDSQLPKDRFSAERLKGVDSTLKIQPAKLEDSAVYLCASSIPRQGLYNEQFFGPGTRLTVL.

The J gene is TRBJ2-1, the V gene TRBV30; 7 nucleotides match TRBD2. V shed 1 base, J shed 6 bases, and the junction held 12 bases outside the gene matches. Germline CDR1 is GTSNPN and CDR2 is SVGIG (reference sequence). This CDR3 is 16 amino acids long. This CDR3 reads CAWSDVGRESINEQFF. Here the CDR3 DNA reads TGTGCCTGGAGTGACGTGGGGCGGGAGTCCATCAATGAGCAGTTCTTC.

The CDR3 sequence is CASSFEGRQEQFF. Here the CDR3 DNA reads TGCGCCAGCAGCTTTGAGGGCCGGCAGGAGCAGTTCTTC. V usage is TRBV5-1 and J usage is TRBJ2-1, with D perhaps matching TRBD2 (5 bases). Germline V lookup: CDR1 SGHRS, CDR2 YFSETQ. The length of the CDR3 is 13 residues. V gave up 2 bases and J gave up 10 bases, with 13 bases separating them.

This chain uses TRBV2 with TRBJ1-5; no reliable D call. CDR3 length equals 14 residues. Per the germline V gene, CDR1 is SNHLY and CDR2 is FYNNEI. The ends were cut back, 6 bases at V and 3 bases at J, with 12 bases in the middle. CDR3 region: CASRSTGNNQPQHF. CDR3 in DNA: TGTGCCAGCAGATCAACGGGAAACAATCAGCCCCAGCATTTT. Full variable domain (remainder filled in from reference TRBV2 and TRBJ1-5): EPEVTQTPSHQVTQMGQEVILRCVPISNHLYFYWYRQILGQKVEFLVSFYNNEISEKSEIFDDQFSVERPDGSNFTLKIRSTKLEDSAMYFCASRSTGNNQPQHFGDGTRLSIL.

This clone has a handful of counts. CDR3 nucleotide sequence: TGTGCCAGCAGTTACGGGGCGGGAGTCTTTTACGAGCAGTACTTC. This encodes CASSYGAGVFYEQYF. The rearrangement joins TRBV6-2 or TRBV6-3 to TRBJ2-7; 7 bases match TRBD2. With 2 bases clipped from V and 4 bases from J, the junction kept 8 bases outside the gene matches. The CDR3 spans 15 residues. Germline CDR1 and CDR2: MNHEY and SVGEGT.

This clone was counted a single time. The genes are TRBV11-3 and TRBJ2-7; 8 bases line up with TRBD2. V lost 1 base, J lost 2 bases, and 10 bases stayed unmatched. Germline-derived CDR1 and CDR2 are SGHNT and YENEEA. This CDR3 comprises 17 residues. The CDR3 DNA reads TGTGCCAGCAGCTTAGGTCCAAGCGGGAGTAAACCCTACGAGCAGTACTTC. It specifies CASSLGPSGSKPYEQYF.

V gene TRBV18 combines with J gene TRBJ2-7; TRBD2 aligns across 10 bases. The ends lost 3 bases at V and 1 base at J; junction bases unmatched: 12. The length of the CDR3 is 18 residues. CDR1 KGHSH and CDR2 LQKENI come from the germline V gene. The CDR3 loop reads CASSPRGTSVNSSYEQYF. In DNA form, the CDR3 reads TGTGCCAGCTCACCTCGCGGGACTAGCGTAAACTCTTCCTACGAGCAGTACTTC.

The V and J genes are TRBV4-1 and TRBJ2-7; no definite D call. With 0 bases removed from V and 7 bases from J, the gap between germline ends came to 13 bases. CDR3 length equals 14 residues. Germline assignment: CDR1 MGHRA and CDR2 YSYEKL. The CDR3 here is CASSQESFGREQYF. The CDR3 DNA reads TGCGCCAGCAGCCAAGAGAGCTTCGGCAGGGAGCAGTACTTC.

The chain has TRBV29-1 and TRBJ2-2; D unresolved. CDR3 size: 12 residues. Germline loops: CDR1 SQVTM, CDR2 ANQGSEA. The CDR3 protein is CSADLRTGELFF. In nucleotides, the CDR3 is TGCAGTGCCGACCTGCGGACCGGGGAGCTGTTTTTT.

Comment on this clone: The same CDR3 is also encoded by other DNA sequences in this sample. The chain links TRBV5-1 to TRBJ1-3, with no clear D. The CDR3 loop spans 14 amino acids. V was shortened by 0 bases and J by 3 bases, with 7 bases between the two germline ends. CDR1 SGHRS and CDR2 YFSETQ come from the germline V gene. DNA of the CDR3: TGCGCCAGCAGCTTGGCAGGCTTTGGAAACACCATATATTTT. This translates into CASSLAGFGNTIYF.

The V and J genes are TRBV12-5 and TRBJ1-3; 9 bases agree with TRBD1. Looked up from germline, CDR1 is LGHNT and CDR2 is FRNRAP. V shed 2 bases and J 4 bases; nucleotides not matched to a gene: 9. This CDR3 is 17 amino acids long. The CDR3 sequence is CASGLSLIGTGGNTIYF. CDR3 in DNA: TGTGCTAGTGGTTTGTCCCTCATCGGGACAGGGGGAAACACCATATATTTT. The whole variable domain, remainder taken from reference TRBV12-5 and TRBJ1-3, is DARVTQTPRHKVTEMGQEVTMRCQPILGHNTVFWYRQTMMQGLELLAYFRNRAPLDDSGMPKDRFSAEMPDATLATLKIQPSEPRDSAVYFCASGLSLIGTGGNTIYFGEGSWLTVV.

Note on this clone: The sample contains more than one DNA sequence encoding this CDR3. This chain links TRBV18 with TRBJ2-1; 10 bases are shared with TRBD2. The CDR3 has 15 amino acids. Trimming cost V 1 base and J 4 bases; bases outside gene matches: 1. CDR1 and CDR2 from the germline V gene are KGHSH and LQKENI. CDR3 loop: CASSPLAGGYNEQFF. The DNA of the CDR3 is TGTGCCAGCTCACCACTAGCGGGGGGTTACAATGAGCAGTTCTTC. Combining the CDR3 with reference TRBV18 and TRBJ2-1 gives the whole variable domain NAGVMQNPRHLVRRRGQEARLRCSPMKGHSHVYWYRQLPEEGLKFMVYLQKENIIDESGMPKERFSAEFPKEGPSILRIQQVVRGDSAAYFCASSPLAGGYNEQFFGPGTRLTVL.

The rearrangement links TRBV2 to TRBJ1-1, with D hard to call. The CDR3 has 13 amino acids. V lost 6 bases and J lost 1, with 9 bases in between. Looked up from germline, CDR1 is SNHLY and CDR2 is FYNNEI. CDR3 nucleotides: TGTGCCAGCAGCTTAGAAAAGAACACTGAAGCTTTCTTT. Translated, it gives CASSLEKNTEAFF.

V gene TRBV10-3 combines with J gene TRBJ2-1; TRBD2 aligns across 7 bases. This CDR3 is 14 amino acids long. Trimming at V came to 8 bases and at J to 9 bases, leaving 13 bases not matched to a gene. CDR1 ENHRY and CDR2 SYGVKD come from the germline V gene. CDR3 loop: CAIAPDEAGREQFF. CDR3 nucleotides: TGTGCCATCGCCCCGGATGAAGCGGGACGTGAGCAGTTCTTC.

The chain couples TRBV21-1 to TRBJ1-6. TRBV21-1 counts as a pseudogene. The length of the CDR3 is 20 residues. CDR3 nucleotides: TGTGCCAGCAGCAAAGCGGATATCCTTGAGCGCAGCTCCTATAATTCACCCCTCCACTTT. As protein: CASSKADILERSSYNSPLHF.

The count of this clone is one. The chain uses TRBV18 and TRBJ1-4, with TRBD1 matching 7 bases. The V and J ends lost 4 bases and 8 bases, in that order; junction bases with no gene match: 4. There are 13 residues in the CDR3. Germline V CDR1 and CDR2: KGHSH, LQKENI. In DNA form, the CDR3 reads TGTGCCAGCTCACGGGACAGAGCAGAAAAACTGTTTTTT. It specifies CASSRDRAEKLFF. Supplemented by reference TRBV18 and TRBJ1-4, the full variable domain reads NAGVMQNPRHLVRRRGQEARLRCSPMKGHSHVYWYRQLPEEGLKFMVYLQKENIIDESGMPKERFSAEFPKEGPSILRIQQVVRGDSAAYFCASSRDRAEKLFFGSGTQLSVL.

This clone was observed a few times. The chain recombines TRBV7-9 with TRBJ2-1; 7 bases are shared with TRBD2. CDR3 length: 21 residues. Germline V lookup: CDR1 SEHNR, CDR2 FQNEAQ (reference sequence). J lost 0 bases, V lost 7 bases, and 24 bases had no gene match. The CDR3 sequence: CASTISYSWKGGGSSYNEQFF. As DNA, the CDR3 is TGTGCCAGCACCATTAGCTATAGTTGGAAAGGCGGGGGAAGCTCCTACAATGAGCAGTTCTTC.

This chain connects TRBV7-9 to TRBJ1-2; 7 bases agree with TRBD1. The germline gives CDR1 SEHNR, CDR2 FQNEAQ (reference sequence). This CDR3 is 16 amino acids long. The J segment lost 2 bases and the V segment lost 5 bases, leaving 11 bases of the junction unmatched. In DNA form, the CDR3 reads TGTGCCAGCAGCCCTTACAGGGGCGCCGCAAACTATGGCTACACCTTC. Protein product: CASSPYRGAANYGYTF. The whole variable domain, filled in from reference TRBV7-9 and TRBJ1-2, reads DTGVSQNPRHKITKRGQNVTFRCDPISEHNRLYWYRQTLGQGPEFLTYFQNEAQLEKSRLLSDRFSAERPKGSFSTLEIQRTEQGDSAMYLCASSPYRGAANYGYTFGSGTRLTVV.

This chain links TRBV5-1 with TRBJ1-6; D unresolved. The germline V gene encodes CDR1 SGHRS and CDR2 YFSETQ. This CDR3 has 13 residues. Trimming cost V 0 bases and J 7 bases, with 5 bases left between them. The CDR3 sequence: CASSLAVNSPLHF. CDR3 bases: TGCGCCAGCAGCTTGGCAGTGAATTCACCCCTCCACTTT.